This record covers a single TCR beta chain. The antigen is not known. This CDR3 contains 14 residues. Germline V CDR1 and CDR2: KGHSH, LQKENI. The J segment lost 5 bases and the V segment lost 2 bases, leaving 2 bases of the junction unmatched. This table comes from immunoSEQ multiplex PCR, and its TCRdb copy is limited to in-frame clones, with some not included. The sample gives a few million clones, approximately 94% of which show up once; around 0.13% is in the top ten. The data were taken from a study of shared clonotypes between healthy human individuals. General study points: Sampling was confined to blood; repertoires within tissues likely differ.

Sequencing used naive CD4+ T cells sorted from blood. As to subset: CD45RA+ positively selected. This TCR was sampled from a man between 18 and 35 years old in good health. V is TRBV18 and J is TRBJ2-5; 10 bases align to TRBD2. The CDR3 spells CASSPGTSAETQYF. DNA of the CDR3: TGTGCCAGCTCACCAGGGACTAGCGCGGAGACCCAGTACTTC. The complete variable domain, with remaining parts taken from reference TRBV18 and TRBJ2-5, reads NAGVMQNPRHLVRRRGQEARLRCSPMKGHSHVYWYRQLPEEGLKFMVYLQKENIIDESGMPKERFSAEFPKEGPSILRIQQVVRGDSAAYFCASSPGTSAETQYFGPGTRLLVL.